This TCR beta chain comes out of a study of OX40 agonist ivuxolimab in advanced cancers. The data were produced by immunoSEQ multiplex PCR, yet TCRdb's version contains in-frame clones alone and is incomplete. Here the sample spans tens of thousands of clones, 90% to 95% being singletons. The CDR3 runs 14 residues. V was pared by 2 bases and J by 4 bases, with 3 bases of the junction left unmatched. Germline V gene sequence: CDR1 LNHNV, CDR2 YYDKDF (reference sequence). Sample: CD4+ or CD8+ T cells sorted from blood, taken in a trial of the OX40 agonist ivuxolimab. The chain uses TRBV15 and TRBJ1-1; 8 positions agree with TRBD1. The receptor comes from an adult with an advanced solid tumor such as melanoma, head and neck, liver or kidney cancer. The chain's CDR3 is CATSRTGGVTEAFF. CDR3 sequence (DNA): TGTGCCACCAGCAGAACAGGGGGGGTCACTGAAGCTTTCTTT.